Listed below are T cell receptor beta chains from one sample, sequenced in a study of OX40 agonist ivuxolimab in advanced cancers. The table came from immunoSEQ multiplex PCR; TCRdb's copy has only in-frame clones and leaves some out. Seen here are roughly 92,000 clones, 80% to 95% observed once, and the top ten hold 3% to 3.5%. The sample here was CD4+ or CD8+ T cells sorted from blood, taken in a trial of the OX40 agonist ivuxolimab. Every receptor here comes from an adult with an advanced solid tumor such as melanoma, head and neck, liver or kidney cancer. Both conserved end residues are part of each CDR3. Each record gives: V gene, J gene, D gene, CDR3 protein. The D gene is left open where the match is weak.

>TRBV5-3|TRBJ1-2|TRBD1
CARSPSWDRDPNYGYTF
>TRBV30|TRBJ2-1|TRBD2
CAWSTGTSGTDEQFF
>TRBV5-1|TRBJ2-7|.
CASSPPRDGNLIVSYEQYF
>TRBV2|TRBJ2-7|.
CASSEGVLGQYF
>TRBV19|TRBJ1-2|.
CATSSTGTYYGYTF
>TRBV5-6|TRBJ1-2|TRBD1
CASSLTGQGQWGYTF
>TRBV27|TRBJ2-2|.
CASSFSETGELFF
>TRBV19|TRBJ1-1|.
CASTYRWQMNTEAFF
>TRBV7-7|TRBJ2-7|.
CASSPTPGPIYEQYF
>TRBV11-2|TRBJ2-1|TRBD1
CASSPTDRLNEQFF
>TRBV5-1|TRBJ2-3|TRBD2
CASSSSGAFTSSTDTQYF